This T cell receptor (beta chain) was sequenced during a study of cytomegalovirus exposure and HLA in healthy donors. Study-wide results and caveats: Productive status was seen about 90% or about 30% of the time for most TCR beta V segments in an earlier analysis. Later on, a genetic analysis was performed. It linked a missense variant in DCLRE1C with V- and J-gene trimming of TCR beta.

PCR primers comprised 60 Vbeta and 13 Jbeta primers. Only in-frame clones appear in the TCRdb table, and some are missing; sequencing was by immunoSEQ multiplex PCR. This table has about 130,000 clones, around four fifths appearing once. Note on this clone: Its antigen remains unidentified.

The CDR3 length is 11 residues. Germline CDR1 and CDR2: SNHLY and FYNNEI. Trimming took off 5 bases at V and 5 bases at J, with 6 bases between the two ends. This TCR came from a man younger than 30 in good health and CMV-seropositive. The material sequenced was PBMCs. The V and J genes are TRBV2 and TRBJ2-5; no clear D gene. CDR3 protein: CASSNRETQYF. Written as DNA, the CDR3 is TGTGCCAGCAGTAACCGGGAGACCCAGTACTTC.